The subject of this entry is one T cell receptor (beta chain). The data originate from a study of CD8 T cells in Susac syndrome. Sequencing of TCR beta was undertaken in CD8+ and CD4+ T cells derived from blood. FACS was used to enrich TEMRA cells, whereas the CD8+ and CD4+ T cells were obtained by negative isolation. With random hexamers, reverse transcription was performed on about 0.5 to 1 ug of RNA. The amplification used immunoSEQ multiplex PCR on TCR beta CDR3; it spanned 54 Vbeta and 13 Jbeta. TCRdb used MiXCR to reprocess the immunoSEQ multiplex PCR reads, holding one entry per CDR3 protein. The data hold some 160,000 distinct CDR3 sequences, with 90% to 95% observed a single time. The CDR3 is 15 residues long. The germline V gene has CDR1 SGHRS and CDR2 YFSETQ. V lost 7 bases, J lost 8 bases, and 24 bases lay in between.

V and J are TRBV5-1 and TRBJ1-2, with D maybe TRBD1 (5 bases). Material for sequencing was CD4+ T cells from PBMCs. This clonotype originated in a human donor in good health. The CDR3 DNA reads TGCGCCAGCGGCTACTCCGGGACGGATCTATCCGGCTACACCTTC. This gives the protein CASGYSGTDLSGYTF.